Shown below are 9 T cell receptor beta chains from a single sample sequenced in a study of blood T cell repertoires in COVID-19. Generated by immunoSEQ multiplex PCR, the TCRdb table keeps only in-frame clones and is missing some. The table lists fewer than 45,000 clones, roughly nine tenths of them singletons. Sequenced: peripheral blood. The receptors were sampled from a young woman in a cohort sampled during active COVID-19.

V is TRBV25-1 and J is TRBJ1-2; D possibly corresponds to TRBD1 (6 bases). The germline V gene has CDR1 MGHDK and CDR2 SYGVNS. This CDR3 spans 12 amino acids. Trimming cost V 8 bases and J 8 bases, with 15 bases left between them. Here the CDR3 reads CASHRDIDGYTF. As DNA, the CDR3 is TGTGCCAGCCACCGGGACATCGACGGCTACACCTTC.

V gene TRBV7-9 combines with J gene TRBJ1-4, with D possibly matching TRBD1 (5 bases). This CDR3 comprises 13 residues. CDR1 SEHNR and CDR2 FQNEAQ come from the germline V gene (reference sequence). Trimming removed 4 bases at V and 8 bases at J, with 11 bases between. This CDR3 is CASSSGGSEKLFF. CDR3 sequence (DNA): TGTGCCAGCAGCTCCGGGGGGAGCGAAAAACTGTTTTTT.

This clone was found once. The chain recombines TRBV11-2 with TRBJ1-1, with 8 bases fitting TRBD1. Germline loops: CDR1 SGHAT, CDR2 FQNNGV. V was clipped by 5 bases and J by 5 bases; unmatched bases: 7. The CDR3 contains 14 residues. Here the CDR3 reads CASSQRQGRTEAFF. Here the CDR3 DNA reads TGTGCCAGCAGCCAGAGACAGGGGAGGACTGAAGCTTTCTTT.

The J gene is TRBJ2-5, the V gene TRBV11-3, with D unresolved. The V end was cut by 4 bases, the J end by 5 bases, with 5 bases between. Germline V lookup: CDR1 SGHNT, CDR2 YENEEA. The CDR3 spans 11 residues. The CDR3 bases are TGTGCCAGCAGCTCCCGGGAGACCCAGTACTTC. Its protein is CASSSRETQYF.

The chain links TRBV19 to TRBJ2-3, with 7 bases aligning to TRBD1. This CDR3 region has 15 residues. The junction had 10 bases not matched to a gene; V was cut back by 10 bases and J by 0 bases. In germline, CDR1 is LNHDA, CDR2 SQIVND (reference sequence). CDR3 protein: CATSGTDFSTDTQYF. CDR3 DNA: TGTGCCACCTCCGGGACAGATTTTAGCACAGATACGCAGTATTTT. Complete variable domain (other parts from reference TRBV19 and TRBJ2-3): DGGITQSPKYLFRKEGQNVTLSCEQNLNHDAMYWYRQDPGQGLRLIYYSQIVNDFQKGDIAEGYSVSREKKESFPLTVTSAQKNPTAFYLCATSGTDFSTDTQYFGPGTRLTVL.

This clone was observed once. V and J are TRBV18 and TRBJ1-2; tentative D call: TRBD1 (5 bases). The CDR3 sequence is 12 residues long. From germline, CDR1 is KGHSH and CDR2 LQKENI. V was pared by 3 bases and J by 8 bases, with 10 bases between. The CDR3 nucleotides read TGTGCCAGCTCACCGGAGGGGAGCGGCTACACCTTC. Translating it yields CASSPEGSGYTF.

The chain couples TRBV28 to TRBJ2-5; D is perhaps TRBD1 (6 bases). CDR1 and CDR2 (germline): MDHEN, SYDVKM. The CDR3 is 12 residues long. V gave up 2 bases and J gave up 10 bases, with 11 bases separating them. CDR3 nucleotides: TGTGCCAGCAGTTTAGCAGGGGAAGGCCAGTACTTC. This codes for CASSLAGEGQYF.

CDR3 DNA sequence: TGTGCCAGCTCACCACCAACAGCGGGAGTTACGGATGAGCAGTTCTTC. This sequence encodes CASSPPTAGVTDEQFF. The V call is TRBV18, the J call TRBJ2-1, with 8 bases that match TRBD2. Germline CDR1 and CDR2: KGHSH and LQKENI. CDR3 length equals 16 residues. J was trimmed by 8 bases and V by 0 bases; bases with no gene match: 9.

This clone was seen only once. The rearrangement joins TRBV24-1 to TRBJ2-1; TRBD1 matches 9 bases. Germline assignment: CDR1 KGHDR and CDR2 SFDVKD. The CDR3 runs to 13 residues. Trimming took 9 bases from V and 8 from J; bases not matched to a gene: 7. The CDR3 bases are TGTGCCACCGCCGGGACAGGGATTTATGAGCAGTTCTTC. Protein: CATAGTGIYEQFF.